This T cell receptor (beta chain) was sequenced in a study of cytomegalovirus exposure and HLA in healthy donors (dated by TCRdb to about 2017). The study in broad terms: According to a later analysis, the 120 or so validation repertoires were produced on the same platform as the roughly 600 repertoires of the first cohort. Besides the first cohort of 666 subjects, a separate validation cohort made up of about 120 different subjects was used. The aim of the study was to test whether cataloging public T cell receptors could identify signatures of past pathogen exposure. High-throughput TCR immunosequencing, statistical association of individual TCRs with disease status, and machine learning were combined to predict cytomegalovirus infection status.

The receptor library was made with the immunoSEQ multiplex PCR assay. On the study's bioinformatics: A statistical classification framework was developed to diagnose cytomegalovirus status using the catalog of TCR beta chain sequences. This is the immuneACCESS table as TCRdb keeps it, with only in-frame sequences that have V and J called. A part of the clones is gone; compared with another copy, unresolved V genes explain less than half, and the rest is unexplained. The D gene and trimming were derived from the DNA, and the V and J assignments and clone size from that table. The sample contains around 300,000 clones, approximately 88% of them found a single time. The ten largest clones represent approximately 0.9% of the sample. Remarks on this clone: Its antigen remains undetermined. Base-call qualities are not available, and no considerably larger clone is one nucleotide away.

There are 16 amino acids in the CDR3, from cysteine to phenylalanine inclusive. Here the CDR3 DNA is all that survives: 48 bases in frame from base 1. V is cut by 5 bases and J by 0 bases, and the space between the germline ends is 14 bases. The germline V gene yields SGHVS for CDR1 and FNYEAQ for CDR2. Donors formed part of the validation cohort, which comprised about 120 subjects and was distinct from the first cohort of under 850 subjects. On the study overall, not on this receptor specifically: The validation cohort had no HLA typing available for a later analysis, so co-occurrence within that cohort was assessed over all 120 or so repertoires. It was suggested by the authors that the approach could potentially be generalized to other disease states and immunological phenotypes. In vitro tests confirmed that a few of the cytomegalovirus-associated TCR beta chains recognize cytomegalovirus antigens. Of the cluster scores, 85% to 95% were above 0 in a later analysis, which found that TCRs clustered in the first cohort also tended to co-occur in the roughly 130 validation repertoires. In both the original and validation cohorts, the classifier was reported to diagnose cytomegalovirus status with high specificity and sensitivity. While some public TCRs were present in many individuals, most TCR sequences turned up only very rarely across donors. In the study, 150 to 200 TCR beta chains were listed as associated with cytomegalovirus.

The chain couples TRBV7-6 to TRBJ1-5; the D region possibly corresponds to TRBD1 (6 bases align). This TCR was sampled from a man aged 25 to 40 in good health and CMV-seronegative. What was sequenced was PBMCs. The bases are TGTGCCAGCAGCCCGGGGGGCGGTTATAGCAATCAGCCCCAGCATTTT. It codes for CASSPGGGYSNQPQHF. Joined to the reference TRBV7-6 and TRBJ1-5 proteins, this CDR3 gives the full variable domain: GAGVSQSPRYKVTKRGQDVALRCDPISGHVSLYWYRQALGQGPEFLTYFNYEAQQDKSGLPNDRFSAERPEGSISTLTIQRTEQRDSAMYRCASSPGGGYSNQPQHFGDGTRLSIL.